The 30 T cell receptor beta chains given below trace back to one sample, sequenced in a study of cytomegalovirus exposure and HLA in healthy donors. Primers included in the PCR were 60 Vbeta and 13 Jbeta primers. This table comes from immunoSEQ multiplex PCR, and its TCRdb copy is limited to in-frame clones, with some not included. The profile shows about 95,000 clones, 75% to 85% of them singletons. The sequencing input was PBMCs. These receptors were obtained from a man aged 18 to 30 in good health and CMV-seropositive.

V and J are TRBV7-9 and TRBJ2-1; 8 nucleotides line up with TRBD2. CDR3 length: 15 amino acids. J was trimmed by 6 bases and V by 1 base; bases with no gene match: 5. Germline CDR1 SEHNR, CDR2 FQNEAQ (reference sequence). The CDR3 DNA follows: TGTGCCAGCAGCTTAGGTAGCGGGGACATCAATGAGCAGTTCTTC. Amino acid sequence: CASSLGSGDINEQFF.

The V and J genes are TRBV29-1 and TRBJ2-3, with a possible D match to TRBD2 (6 bases). This CDR3 has 14 amino acids. Germline CDR1 is SQVTM and CDR2 is ANQGSEA. V lost 4 bases and J 4 bases, leaving 15 bases between the germline ends. Here the CDR3 DNA reads TGCAGCGTTGCCCCGCGACTAGGCCCAGATACGCAGTATTTT. Amino acid sequence: CSVAPRLGPDTQYF.

CDR3 sequence (DNA): TGTGCCAGCTACGAGCGGGCTAGCACAGATACGCAGTATTTT. Protein product: CASYERASTDTQYF. The chain recombines TRBV6-5 with TRBJ2-3; possibly TRBD2 for D (6 bases). The CDR3 has 14 residues. Germline V gene sequence: CDR1 MNHEY, CDR2 SVGAGI. Trimming took 8 bases from V and 0 from J, leaving 12 bases between them.

The rearrangement links TRBV7-9 to TRBJ2-7, with a weak D call TRBD2 (5 bases). Germline V CDR1 and CDR2: SEHNR, FQNEAQ (reference sequence). V lost 1 base and J lost 6, with 10 bases in between. The CDR3 is made up of 13 amino acids. The CDR3 here is CASSLGTGREQYF. The CDR3, as DNA: TGTGCCAGCAGCTTAGGGACTGGACGCGAGCAGTACTTC.

CDR3 in amino acids: CASSIGGNEQFF. CDR3 nucleotide sequence: TGTGCCAGTAGTATAGGAGGGAATGAGCAGTTCTTC. The chain joins TRBV19 to TRBJ2-1, with TRBD2 as a possible D gene (5 bases). CDR3 length equals 12 residues. Trimming took 1 base from V and 7 from J, leaving 5 bases between them. Germline assignment: CDR1 LNHDA and CDR2 SQIVND (reference sequence).

The gene calls are TRBV5-1 and TRBJ1-6; D is unresolved. The germline gives CDR1 SGHRS, CDR2 YFSETQ. Trimming stripped 0 bases from V and 0 bases from J, with 7 bases between. This CDR3 is 16 amino acids long. Here the CDR3 reads CASSLVGSSYNSPLHF. The CDR3 bases are TGCGCCAGCAGCTTGGTCGGGTCCTCCTATAATTCACCCCTCCACTTT. Based on the CDR3 plus reference TRBV5-1 and TRBJ1-6, the full variable domain is KAGVTQTPRYLIKTRGQQVTLSCSPISGHRSVSWYQQTPGQGLQFLFEYFSETQRNKGNFPGRFSGRQFSNSRSEMNVSTLELGDSALYLCASSLVGSSYNSPLHFGNGTRLTVT.

The rearrangement links TRBV6-6 to TRBJ2-3, with TRBD1 matching 8 bases. CDR1 MNHNY and CDR2 SVGAGI come from the germline V gene (reference sequence). The CDR3 is 16 amino acids. J gave up 0 bases and V 5 bases, and 7 bases lay outside the gene matches. CDR3 sequence: CASSRDRGRSTDTQYF. The CDR3 DNA reads as TGTGCCAGCAGTCGAGACAGGGGCCGGAGCACAGATACGCAGTATTTT.

The chain couples TRBV6-1 to TRBJ1-5; no clear D. Trimming cost V 2 bases and J 0 bases, with 14 bases left between them. Germline values: CDR1 MNHNS, CDR2 SASEGT. The CDR3 is 17 amino acids. In nucleotides, the CDR3 is TGTGCCAGCAGTGAATTTTCGGTGGGCCATAGCAATCAGCCCCAGCATTTT. Amino acid sequence: CASSEFSVGHSNQPQHF.

This rearrangement joins TRBV4-1 to TRBJ2-3; tentative D call: TRBD2 (6 bases). Germline values: CDR1 MGHRA, CDR2 YSYEKL. V lost 1 base to trimming and J lost 2 bases, with 7 bases between them. This CDR3 is 14 amino acids long. The CDR3 sequence is CASSQGGDTDTQYF. CDR3 DNA sequence: TGCGCCAGCAGCCAAGGGGGGGACACAGATACGCAGTATTTT.

The chain joins TRBV6-5 to TRBJ1-1, with a possible D match to TRBD1 (5 bases). CDR1 and CDR2 from the germline V gene are MNHEY and SVGAGI. CDR3 length: 16 residues. V was pared by 2 bases and J by 1 base, with 14 bases between. The CDR3 sequence is CASSYGQGRANTEAFF. The CDR3 DNA follows: TGTGCCAGCAGTTACGGGCAGGGAAGGGCGAACACTGAAGCTTTCTTT.

The chain recombines TRBV2 with TRBJ1-4; the match to TRBD1 covers 9 bases. The CDR3 runs 17 residues. CDR1 and CDR2 (germline): SNHLY, FYNNEI. The V gene end was trimmed by 3 bases and the J gene end by 8 bases; junction bases not matched to a gene: 13. CDR3 sequence (DNA): TGTGCCAGCAGTGACCCCGGGGACAGGGCTGGCCAGGAAAAACTGTTTTTT. Residues: CASSDPGDRAGQEKLFF.

Points on this clone: The junction shows a germline mismatch at one end, possibly a read error. The chain has TRBV6-4 and TRBJ1-2; possibly TRBD1 for D (6 bases). The CDR3 has 11 residues. Germline-derived CDR1 and CDR2 are MRHNA and SNTAGT. CDR3 bases: TGTGCCAGCAGTTTAAGCTCGGGGACATCCTTC. Its protein product is CASSLSSGTSF.

This chain uses TRBV28 with TRBJ1-6; 7 bases are a match to TRBD1. CDR3 length equals 15 residues. Germline CDR1 is MDHEN and CDR2 is SYDVKM. Trimming removed 6 bases from V and 3 bases from J; junction bases left unmatched: 5. CDR3 protein: CASSARQGYNSPLHF. The DNA for the CDR3 is TGTGCCAGCAGCGCCAGACAGGGCTATAATTCACCCCTCCACTTT.

The chain carries TRBV30 and TRBJ2-6, with a possible D match to TRBD2 (5 bases). Germline CDR1 and CDR2: GTSNPN and SVGIG (reference sequence). CDR3 size: 17 residues. The V end lost 5 bases, the J end lost 0 bases, and 17 bases lay between the germline ends. CDR3 nucleotide sequence: TGTGCCTGGCAGCGGAGGACCATCCTCTCTGGGGCCAACGTCCTGACTTTC. Its translation is CAWQRRTILSGANVLTF. The full variable domain, completed using reference TRBV30 and TRBJ2-6, is SQTIHQWPATLVQPVGSPLSLECTVEGTSNPNLYWYRQAAGRGLQLLFYSVGIGQISSEVPQNLSASRPQDRQFILSSKKLLLSDSGFYLCAWQRRTILSGANVLTFGAGSRLTVL.

This clone was counted only a few times. The J gene is TRBJ2-7, the V gene TRBV5-1; D might be TRBD1 (6 bases). Per germline, CDR1 SGHRS and CDR2 YFSETQ. The CDR3 is 14 amino acids. V was trimmed by 1 base and J by 4 bases, leaving 12 bases between them. The CDR3 here is CASSLRRTDYEQYF. The DNA for the CDR3 is TGCGCCAGCAGCTTGAGGAGGACAGATTACGAGCAGTACTTC.

About this clone itself: The conserved phenylalanine or tryptophan is not found at the CDR3 terminus, so this likely reflects a read error. V usage is TRBV4-1 and J usage is TRBJ1-5, with D perhaps TRBD1 (5 bases). Deletions cut 3 bases from V and 3 bases from J, with 12 bases between. Germline values: CDR1 MGHRA, CDR2 YSYEKL. The CDR3 runs 15 residues. CDR3 sequence: CASSHPGGFNQPQHV. The CDR3 nucleotides read TGCGCCAGCAGCCATCCTGGGGGGTTCAATCAGCCCCAGCATGTT.

This rearrangement joins TRBV7-9 to TRBJ1-2; D gene ambiguous. The CDR3 has 13 residues. V was shortened by 0 bases and J by 5 bases, with 7 bases between the two germline ends. Germline V gene sequence: CDR1 SEHNR, CDR2 FQNEAQ (reference sequence). CDR3 sequence: CASSLALEYGYTF. The CDR3 coding sequence is TGTGCCAGCAGCTTAGCTTTAGAATATGGCTACACCTTC.

This chain links TRBV30 with TRBJ1-4, with 7 bases lining up with TRBD1. The CDR3 consists of 15 residues. V shed 1 base and J 6 bases; nucleotides not matched to a gene: 8. Per the germline V gene, CDR1 is GTSNPN and CDR2 is SVGIG (reference sequence). CDR3 nucleotides: TGTGCCTGGAGTGGGGGACAGACTTTTGATGAAAAACTGTTTTTT. As protein: CAWSGGQTFDEKLFF.

This clone was observed a single time. The chain carries TRBV7-9 and TRBJ1-5; D unresolved. Trimming left V 3 bases short and J 2 bases short, with 5 bases between. The CDR3 is 13 amino acids. The germline CDR1 and CDR2 sequences are SEHNR and FQNEAQ (reference sequence). The CDR3 sequence is CASSFPGNQPQHF. CDR3 DNA: TGTGCCAGCAGCTTCCCGGGCAATCAGCCCCAGCATTTT. Using reference TRBV7-9 and TRBJ1-5 for the parts outside the CDR3, the full variable domain is DTGVSQNPRHKITKRGQNVTFRCDPISEHNRLYWYRQTLGQGPEFLTYFQNEAQLEKSRLLSDRFSAERPKGSFSTLEIQRTEQGDSAMYLCASSFPGNQPQHFGDGTRLSIL.

The CDR3 region is CASSSRTGTGSYNEQFF. As DNA, the CDR3 is TGCGCCAGCAGCTCCCGTACCGGGACAGGGTCCTACAATGAGCAGTTCTTC. This chain connects TRBV5-1 to TRBJ2-1, with 9 bases matching TRBD1. V lost 3 bases to trimming and J lost 1 base; unmatched junction nucleotides: 8. The CDR3 spans 17 residues. Germline CDR1 is SGHRS and CDR2 is YFSETQ. Supplemented by reference TRBV5-1 and TRBJ2-1, the full variable domain reads KAGVTQTPRYLIKTRGQQVTLSCSPISGHRSVSWYQQTPGQGLQFLFEYFSETQRNKGNFPGRFSGRQFSNSRSEMNVSTLELGDSALYLCASSSRTGTGSYNEQFFGPGTRLTVL.

The chain carries TRBV15 and TRBJ2-1; 9 positions match TRBD2. CDR3 length: 15 residues. Losses at the gene ends were 6 bases for V and 4 bases for J; bases not matched to a gene: 7. Per germline, CDR1 LNHNV and CDR2 YYDKDF (reference sequence). CDR3 nucleotides: TGTGCCACCAGTATGTCCGCGGGGGGGTACAATGAGCAGTTCTTC. Residues: CATSMSAGGYNEQFF.

Points on this clone: One end of the junction varies from germline; a read error may be responsible. The V and J genes are TRBV20-1 and TRBJ2-7; 10 bases align to TRBD1. CDR3 length: 10 residues. From germline, CDR1 is DFQATT and CDR2 SNEGSKA (reference sequence). CDR3 sequence: CSAPGGQGVF. The CDR3 DNA reads TGCAGTGCCCCGGGTGGACAGGGGGTCTTC.

The chain joins TRBV9 to TRBJ2-2; TRBD1 matches at 8 bases. The V segment lost 3 bases and the J segment 4 bases; nucleotides outside the gene matches: 5. CDR3 size: 15 residues. CDR1 is SGDLS and CDR2 is YYNGEE in the germline V gene. The CDR3 is CASSGTGSATGELFF. CDR3 nucleotide sequence: TGTGCCAGCAGCGGGACAGGGTCGGCCACCGGGGAGCTGTTTTTT. The complete variable domain, with remaining parts taken from reference TRBV9 and TRBJ2-2, reads DSGVTQTPKHLITATGQRVTLRCSPRSGDLSVYWYQQSLDQGLQFLIQYYNGEERAKGNILERFSAQQFPDLHSELNLSSLELGDSALYFCASSGTGSATGELFFGEGSRLTVL.

This rearrangement joins TRBV9 to TRBJ2-6; 9 bases are shared with TRBD1. Unmatched junction bases numbered 9, after V lost 0 bases and J lost 2 bases. CDR3 length: 19 residues. Germline V gene sequence: CDR1 SGDLS, CDR2 YYNGEE. The CDR3 DNA sequence: TGTGCCAGCAGCGTAGAAGGGGACAGGGTAAATCCTGGGGCCAACGTCCTGACTTTC. It yields the protein CASSVEGDRVNPGANVLTF.

The V call is TRBV27, the J call TRBJ1-5; 10 bases agree with TRBD1. With 6 bases clipped from V and 7 bases from J, the junction kept 9 bases outside the gene matches. The length of the CDR3 is 15 residues. The V gene's germline CDR1 is MNHEY and CDR2 SMNVEV (reference sequence). The CDR3 loop is CASSPGTGARQPQHF. The CDR3 nucleotides are TGTGCCAGCAGCCCCGGGACAGGGGCGCGGCAGCCCCAGCATTTT.

The rearrangement links TRBV28 to TRBJ1-5, with 9 bases lining up with TRBD1. CDR1 MDHEN and CDR2 SYDVKM come from the germline V gene. V shed 2 bases, J shed 6 bases, and the junction held 11 bases outside the gene matches. The CDR3 has 17 amino acids. The CDR3 loop is CASSLDVFGTGFQPQHF. In DNA, the CDR3 is TGTGCCAGCAGTTTAGATGTGTTTGGGACAGGGTTTCAGCCCCAGCATTTT. Full variable domain (outside the CDR3, taken from reference TRBV28 and TRBJ1-5): DVKVTQSSRYLVKRTGEKVFLECVQDMDHENMFWYRQDPGLGLRLIYFSYDVKMKEKGDIPEGYSVSREKKERFSLILESASTNQTSMYLCASSLDVFGTGFQPQHFGDGTRLSIL.

This sequence joins TRBV7-9 and TRBJ2-7; D perhaps matches TRBD1 (6 bases). Trimming removed 5 bases from V and 0 bases from J, with 14 bases in between. The CDR3 runs to 15 residues. Per germline, CDR1 SEHNR and CDR2 FQNEAQ (reference sequence). The chain's CDR3 is CASSPRQVPSYEQYF. The CDR3 nucleotides read TGTGCCAGCAGCCCGAGACAGGTACCCTCCTACGAGCAGTACTTC.

V is TRBV27 and J is TRBJ2-5; 7 bases are a match to TRBD1. With the DNA end fitting TRBJ2-7 better, the J assignment may be wrong. From germline, CDR1 is MNHEY and CDR2 SMNVEV (reference sequence). The length of the CDR3 is 14 residues. Here the CDR3 reads CASRNPQGAYEQYF. In nucleotides, the CDR3 is TGTGCCAGCAGGAATCCGCAGGGGGCCTACGAGCAGTACTTC.

This clone was picked up one time. The chain links TRBV6-5 to TRBJ2-1; D is unclear. Germline CDR1 reads MNHEY; CDR2 reads SVGAGI. The V end was cut by 3 bases, the J end by 0 bases, with 12 bases between. The CDR3 spans 16 residues. For the CDR3, the DNA is TGTGCCAGCAGTTATTCGCCCTTAGCCTCCTACAATGAGCAGTTCTTC. Residues: CASSYSPLASYNEQFF.

This clone was found once. The rearrangement links TRBV4-2 to TRBJ1-2; TRBD1 might be the D (5 bases). The CDR3 totals 15 residues. V was clipped by 0 bases and J by 2 bases, with 10 bases between them. The V gene's germline CDR1 is LGHNA and CDR2 YNFKEQ. The CDR3 nucleotides read TGTGCCAGCAGCCAAGAGCAGGGCTACAACTATGGCTACACCTTC. This codes for CASSQEQGYNYGYTF.